This entry features one T cell receptor beta chain sequence. Its antigen remains unknown. These data are taken from a study of cytotoxic CD8 clonotypes in ibrutinib-treated CLL. Study-wide context: Mean values per sample were 260,000 or so productive templates and more than 90,000 productive rearrangements.

Study-wide findings and caveats: Private clonotypes, not public ones, expanded at ibrutinib response. Baseline clonality, above age-matched healthy donor levels, tracked circulating CD8+ T-cell counts. A rise in clonality was seen at ibrutinib response, and a fall back toward baseline was seen at progression.

Only in-frame clones appear in the TCRdb table, and some are missing; sequencing was by immunoSEQ multiplex PCR. This table has about 140,000 clones, 80% appearing once. The TCR sequence derives from a human donor with chronic lymphocytic leukemia. The input for sequencing was PBMCs, taken after 36 months of ibrutinib treatment.

In DNA, the CDR3 is TGTGCCAGCAGTTACGTTAGCTCATACGGCTACACCTTC. As protein: CASSYVSSYGYTF. This chain joins TRBV6-6 and TRBJ1-2; D is undetermined. The V gene's germline CDR1 is MNHNY and CDR2 SVGAGI (reference sequence). The CDR3 has 13 amino acids. With 2 bases removed from V and 8 bases from J, the gap between germline ends came to 12 bases.